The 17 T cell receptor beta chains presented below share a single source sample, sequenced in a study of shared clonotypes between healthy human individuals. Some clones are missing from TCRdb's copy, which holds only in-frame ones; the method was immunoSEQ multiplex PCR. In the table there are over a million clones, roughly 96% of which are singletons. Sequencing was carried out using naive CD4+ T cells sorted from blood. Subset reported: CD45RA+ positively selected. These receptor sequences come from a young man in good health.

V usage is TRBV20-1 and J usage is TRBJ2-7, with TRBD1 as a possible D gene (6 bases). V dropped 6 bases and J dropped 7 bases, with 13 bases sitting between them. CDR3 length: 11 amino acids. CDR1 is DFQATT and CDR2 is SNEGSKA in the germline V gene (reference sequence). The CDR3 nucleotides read TGCAGTGCGGCGATAGGGGGTGAGCAGTACTTC. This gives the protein CSAAIGGEQYF.

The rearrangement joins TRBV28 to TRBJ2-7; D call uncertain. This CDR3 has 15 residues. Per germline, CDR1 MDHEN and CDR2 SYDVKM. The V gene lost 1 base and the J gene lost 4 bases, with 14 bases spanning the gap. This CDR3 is CASSLLSSFSYEQYF. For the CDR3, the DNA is TGTGCCAGCAGTTTATTGTCCTCGTTTTCGTACGAGCAGTACTTC.

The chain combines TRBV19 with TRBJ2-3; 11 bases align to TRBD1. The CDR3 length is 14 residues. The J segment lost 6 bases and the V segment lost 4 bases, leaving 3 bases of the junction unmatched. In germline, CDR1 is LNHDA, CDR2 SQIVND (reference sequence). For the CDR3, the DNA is TGTGCCAGTAGTAGGACAGGGGGCGCCGATACGCAGTATTTT. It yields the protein CASSRTGGADTQYF.

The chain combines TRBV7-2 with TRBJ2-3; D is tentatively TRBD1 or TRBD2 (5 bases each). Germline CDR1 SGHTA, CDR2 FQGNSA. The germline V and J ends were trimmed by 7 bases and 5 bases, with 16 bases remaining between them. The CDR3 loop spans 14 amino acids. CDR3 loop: CASTFERGRDTQYF. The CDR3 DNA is TGTGCCAGCACCTTTGAGAGGGGACGAGATACGCAGTATTTT.

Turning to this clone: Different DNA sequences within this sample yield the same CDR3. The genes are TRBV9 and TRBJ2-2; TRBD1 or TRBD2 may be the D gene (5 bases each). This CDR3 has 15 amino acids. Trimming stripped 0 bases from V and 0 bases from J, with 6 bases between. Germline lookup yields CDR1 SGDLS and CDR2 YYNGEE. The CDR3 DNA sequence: TGTGCCAGCAGCGTAGGAGGGGCGAACACCGGGGAGCTGTTTTTT. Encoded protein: CASSVGGANTGELFF.

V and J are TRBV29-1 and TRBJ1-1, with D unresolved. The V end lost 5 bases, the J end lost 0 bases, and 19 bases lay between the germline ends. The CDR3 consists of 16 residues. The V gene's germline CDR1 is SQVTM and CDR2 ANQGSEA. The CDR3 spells CSVRSRQSLMNTEAFF. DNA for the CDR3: TGCAGCGTTCGTTCTAGGCAGTCTCTCATGAACACTGAAGCTTTCTTT.

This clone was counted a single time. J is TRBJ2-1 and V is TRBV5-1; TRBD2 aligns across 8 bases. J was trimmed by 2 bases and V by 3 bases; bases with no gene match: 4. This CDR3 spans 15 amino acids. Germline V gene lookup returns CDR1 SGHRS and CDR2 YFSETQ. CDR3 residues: CASSSGLATYNEQFF. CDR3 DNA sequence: TGCGCCAGCAGCTCAGGACTAGCTACCTACAATGAGCAGTTCTTC.

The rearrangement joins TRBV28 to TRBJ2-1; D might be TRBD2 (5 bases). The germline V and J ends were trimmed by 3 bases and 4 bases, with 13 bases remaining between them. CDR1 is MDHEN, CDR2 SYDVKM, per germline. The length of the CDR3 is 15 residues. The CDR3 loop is CASSFPRTAYNEQFF. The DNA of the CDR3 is TGTGCCAGCAGTTTCCCCCGGACTGCGTACAATGAGCAGTTCTTC.

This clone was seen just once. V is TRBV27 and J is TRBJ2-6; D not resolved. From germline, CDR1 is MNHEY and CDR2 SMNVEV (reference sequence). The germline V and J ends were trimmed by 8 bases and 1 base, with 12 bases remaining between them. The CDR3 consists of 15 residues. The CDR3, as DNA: TGTGCCAGCCGAAAAAGTGGGTCTGGGGCCAACGTCCTGACTTTC. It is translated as CASRKSGSGANVLTF.

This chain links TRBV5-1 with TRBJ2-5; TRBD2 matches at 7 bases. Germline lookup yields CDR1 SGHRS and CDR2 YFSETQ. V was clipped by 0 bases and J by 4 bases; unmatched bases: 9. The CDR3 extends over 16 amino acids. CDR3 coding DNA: TGCGCCAGCAGCTTGGTCAGCGGGGCCGTCGCAGAGACCCAGTACTTC. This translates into CASSLVSGAVAETQYF.

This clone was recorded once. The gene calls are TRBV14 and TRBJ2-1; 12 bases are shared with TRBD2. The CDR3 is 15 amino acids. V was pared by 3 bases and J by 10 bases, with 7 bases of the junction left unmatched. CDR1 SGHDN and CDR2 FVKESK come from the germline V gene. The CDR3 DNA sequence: TGTGCCAGCAGCCAGGCTAGCGGGAGGGCCGGCGAGCAGTTCTTC. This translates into CASSQASGRAGEQFF.

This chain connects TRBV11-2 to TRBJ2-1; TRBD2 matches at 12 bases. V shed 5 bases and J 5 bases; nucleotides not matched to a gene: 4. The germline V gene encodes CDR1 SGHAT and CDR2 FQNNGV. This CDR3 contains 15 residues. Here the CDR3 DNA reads TGTGCCAGCAGCCGACTAGCGGGAGAGGACAATGAGCAGTTCTTC. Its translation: CASSRLAGEDNEQFF.

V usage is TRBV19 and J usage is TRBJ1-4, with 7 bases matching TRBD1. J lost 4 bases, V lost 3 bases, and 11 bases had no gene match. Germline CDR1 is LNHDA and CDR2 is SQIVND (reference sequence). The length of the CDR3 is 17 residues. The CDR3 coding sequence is TGTGCCAGTAGTATTTTGTCCGCGGGACAGATTAATGAAAAACTGTTTTTT. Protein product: CASSILSAGQINEKLFF. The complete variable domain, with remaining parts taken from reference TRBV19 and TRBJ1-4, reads DGGITQSPKYLFRKEGQNVTLSCEQNLNHDAMYWYRQDPGQGLRLIYYSQIVNDFQKGDIAEGYSVSREKKESFPLTVTSAQKNPTAFYLCASSILSAGQINEKLFFGSGTQLSVL.

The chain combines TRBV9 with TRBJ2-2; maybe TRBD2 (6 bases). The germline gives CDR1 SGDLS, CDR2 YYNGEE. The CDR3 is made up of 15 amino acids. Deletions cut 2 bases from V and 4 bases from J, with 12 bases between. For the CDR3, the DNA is TGTGCCAGCAGCGTTGGGGGGAGTGTCACCGGGGAGCTGTTTTTT. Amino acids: CASSVGGSVTGELFF.

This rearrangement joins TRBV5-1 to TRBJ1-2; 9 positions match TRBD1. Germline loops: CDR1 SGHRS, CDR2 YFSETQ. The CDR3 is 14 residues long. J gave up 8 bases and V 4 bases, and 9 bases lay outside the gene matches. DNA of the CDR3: TGCGCCAGCAGCCAAACCGGGACAGGGAACGGCTACACCTTC. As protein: CASSQTGTGNGYTF.

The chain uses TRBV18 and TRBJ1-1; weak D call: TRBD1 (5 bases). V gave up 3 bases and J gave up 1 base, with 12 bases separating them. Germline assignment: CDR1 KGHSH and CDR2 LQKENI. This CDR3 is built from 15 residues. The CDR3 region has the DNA TGTGCCAGCTCACCGGGGCAGGGTAAGAACACTGAAGCTTTCTTT. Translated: CASSPGQGKNTEAFF.

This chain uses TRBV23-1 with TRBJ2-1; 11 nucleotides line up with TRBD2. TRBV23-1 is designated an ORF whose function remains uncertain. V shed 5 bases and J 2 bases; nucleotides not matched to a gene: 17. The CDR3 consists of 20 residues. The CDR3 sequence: CASSGVAGGPLVPTYNEQFF. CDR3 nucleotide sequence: TGCGCCAGCAGTGGGGTAGCGGGAGGGCCCCTCGTACCGACCTACAATGAGCAGTTCTTC.